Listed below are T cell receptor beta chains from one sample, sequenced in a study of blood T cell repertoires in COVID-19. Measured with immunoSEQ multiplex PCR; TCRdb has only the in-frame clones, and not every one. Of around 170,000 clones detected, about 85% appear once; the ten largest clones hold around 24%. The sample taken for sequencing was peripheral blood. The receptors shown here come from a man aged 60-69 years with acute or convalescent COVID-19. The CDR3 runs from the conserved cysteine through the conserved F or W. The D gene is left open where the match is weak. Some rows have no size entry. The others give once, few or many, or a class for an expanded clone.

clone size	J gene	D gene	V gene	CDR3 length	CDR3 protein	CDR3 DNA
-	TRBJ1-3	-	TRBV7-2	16	CASSLTRANSGNTIYF	TGTGCCAGCAGCTTAACCAGGGCCAACTCTGGAAACACCATATATTTT
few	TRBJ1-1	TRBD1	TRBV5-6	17	CASSLASGGKLNTEAFF	TGTGCCAGCAGCTTGGCGTCAGGGGGGAAACTGAACACTGAAGCTTTCTTT
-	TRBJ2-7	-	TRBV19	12	CASSPRGGEQYF	TGTGCCAGTAGTCCTCGAGGAGGCGAGCAGTACTTC
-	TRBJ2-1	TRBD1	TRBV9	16	CASSVDGTGAWGEQFF	TGTGCCAGCAGCGTAGACGGGACAGGTGCCTGGGGTGAGCAGTTCTTC
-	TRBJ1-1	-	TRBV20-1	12	CSASEGGTEAFF	TGCAGTGCTAGTGAGGGGGGCACTGAAGCTTTCTTT
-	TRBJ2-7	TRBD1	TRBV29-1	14	CSVEEQGFSYEQYF	TGCAGCGTTGAAGAACAGGGGTTCTCCTACGAGCAGTACTTC
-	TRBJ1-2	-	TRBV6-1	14	CASSEARDIYGYTF	TGTGCCAGCAGTGAAGCGAGGGACATCTATGGCTACACCTTC
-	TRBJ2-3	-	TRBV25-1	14	CASGQNRSPDTQYF	TGTGCCAGCGGTCAAAACAGGTCACCAGATACGCAGTATTTT
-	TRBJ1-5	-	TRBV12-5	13	CASGGQINQPQHF	TGTGCTAGTGGCGGACAGATCAATCAGCCCCAGCATTTT
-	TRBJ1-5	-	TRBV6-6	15	CASRRGKQVNQPQHF	TGTGCCAGCAGACGAGGGAAACAGGTCAATCAGCCCCAGCATTTT
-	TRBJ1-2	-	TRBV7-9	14	CASSLASISYGYTF	TGTGCCAGCAGCTTAGCGTCTATTTCCTATGGCTACACCTTC
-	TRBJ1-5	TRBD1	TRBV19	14	CASSISGGRQPQHF	TGTGCCAGTAGTATTTCAGGGGGAAGGCAGCCCCAGCATTTT
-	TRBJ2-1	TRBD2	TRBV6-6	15	CASSKLAGVYNEQFF	TGTGCCAGCAGTAAACTAGCGGGAGTATACAATGAGCAGTTCTTC
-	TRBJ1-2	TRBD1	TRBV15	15	CATSRDVGQYYGYTF	TGTGCCACCAGCAGAGATGTGGGACAGTACTATGGCTACACCTTC
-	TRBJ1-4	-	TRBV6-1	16	CASSERNRITNEKLFF	TGTGCCAGCAGTGAGAGGAACAGGATAACTAATGAAAAACTGTTTTTT
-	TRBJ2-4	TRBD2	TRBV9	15	CASSRTSGDKNIQYF	TGTGCCAGCAGTCGGACTAGCGGGGACAAAAACATTCAGTACTTC
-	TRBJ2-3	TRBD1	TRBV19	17	CASSMGTGTTSTDTQYF	TGTGCCAGTAGTATGGGGACAGGGACTACTAGCACAGATACGCAGTATTTT
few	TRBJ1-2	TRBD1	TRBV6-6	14	CASSTTGGIYGYTF	TGTGCCAGCAGTACCACAGGGGGTATCTATGGCTACACCTTC
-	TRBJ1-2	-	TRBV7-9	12	CASSSGGQGYTF	TGTGCCAGCAGCTCCGGTGGTCAAGGCTACACCTTC
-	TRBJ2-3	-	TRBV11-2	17	CASSLGPAGPRVDTQYF	TGTGCCAGCAGCTTGGGGCCGGCGGGGCCCAGAGTAGATACGCAGTATTTT
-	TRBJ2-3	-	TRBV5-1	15	CASSLASQGTDTQYF	TGCGCCAGCAGCTTGGCCAGTCAGGGAACAGATACGCAGTATTTT
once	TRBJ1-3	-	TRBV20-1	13	CSASSGQGNTIYF	TGCAGTGCTAGTAGTGGGCAGGGGAACACCATATATTTT
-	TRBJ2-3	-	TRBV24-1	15	CATSVRGWGTDTQYF	TGTGCCACCAGTGTGCGAGGTTGGGGCACAGATACGCAGTATTTT
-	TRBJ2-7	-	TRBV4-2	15	CASSPEVQKSYEQYF	TGTGCCAGCAGCCCAGAGGTACAGAAGTCCTACGAGCAGTACTTC
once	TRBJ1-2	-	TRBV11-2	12	CASSFGSWGYTF	TGTGCCAGCAGCTTCGGGTCCTGGGGCTACACCTTC
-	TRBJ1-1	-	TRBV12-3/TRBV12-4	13	CASSLRGDTEAFF	TGTGCCAGCAGTTTACGCGGTGACACTGAAGCTTTCTTT
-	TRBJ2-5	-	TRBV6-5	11	CASSYPPGQYF	TGTGCCAGCAGTTATCCCCCCGGCCAGTACTTC
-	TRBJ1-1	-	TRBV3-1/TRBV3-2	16	CASSQWGESRNTEAFF	TGTGCCAGCAGCCAATGGGGGGAGAGCAGGAACACTGAAGCTTTCTTT
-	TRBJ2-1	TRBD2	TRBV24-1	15	CATRGLAGGYNEQFF	TGTGCCACCCGCGGACTAGCGGGGGGATACAATGAGCAGTTCTTC
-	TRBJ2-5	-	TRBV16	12	CASSQWGETQYF	TGTGCCAGCAGCCAATGGGGCGAGACCCAGTACTTC
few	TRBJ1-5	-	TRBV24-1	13	CATAGSGNQPQHF	TGTGCCACCGCAGGGTCGGGCAATCAGCCCCAGCATTTT
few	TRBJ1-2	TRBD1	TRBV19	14	CASRRTGGNYGYTF	TGTGCCAGTAGAAGGACAGGGGGCAACTATGGCTACACCTTC
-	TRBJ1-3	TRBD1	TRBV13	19	CASSLYSSGQTINGNTIYF	TGTGCCAGCAGCTTATATTCGTCGGGACAGACTATCAATGGAAACACCATATATTTT